Here is one TCR beta chain with its context. The target antigen is unknown. The data derive from a study of Tregs in tolerant kidney transplant recipients. Findings and caveats of the study: Biological reproducibility was not directly addressed in this study.

TCRdb keeps only in-frame clones here, not all; method: immunoSEQ multiplex PCR. The sample lists about 240,000 clones, 84% occurring once. This CDR3 is built from 14 residues. V shed 6 bases and J shed 4 bases, with 12 bases lying between them. Per the germline V gene, CDR1 is MNHEY and CDR2 is SVGAGI. This TCR was sampled from a human donor in good health. The rearrangement joins TRBV6-5 to TRBJ1-4, with D tentatively TRBD1 (6 bases). The sequencing sample was made of CD4+ T cells from blood. Written as DNA, the CDR3 is TGTGCCAGCAGCCTGACAGGTTTTAATGAAAAACTGTTTTTT. Amino acids: CASSLTGFNEKLFF.